This entry describes one T cell receptor beta chain. Donors were grouped by their self-reported clinical history. V gave up 3 bases and J gave up 5 bases; unmatched junction bases: 6. CDR3 length: 15 residues. Germline assignment: CDR1 SGDLS and CDR2 YYNGEE. The sample is drawn from a study of blood T cell repertoires in COVID-19. Sequencing was performed with immunoSEQ multiplex PCR; in TCRdb, only in-frame clones are kept and a portion is missing. The data hold roughly 310,000 clones, with around 91% observed a single time. Material: PBMCs or T cells enriched from blood (not recorded which). This TCR came from a woman aged 40 to 49 who had recovered from COVID-19. The genes are TRBV9 and TRBJ2-2, with 8 nucleotides matching TRBD1. The DNA for the CDR3 is TGTGCCAGCAGCGAGGGGGACAGGCGGACCGGGGAGCTGTTTTTT. Translating gives CASSEGDRRTGELFF.